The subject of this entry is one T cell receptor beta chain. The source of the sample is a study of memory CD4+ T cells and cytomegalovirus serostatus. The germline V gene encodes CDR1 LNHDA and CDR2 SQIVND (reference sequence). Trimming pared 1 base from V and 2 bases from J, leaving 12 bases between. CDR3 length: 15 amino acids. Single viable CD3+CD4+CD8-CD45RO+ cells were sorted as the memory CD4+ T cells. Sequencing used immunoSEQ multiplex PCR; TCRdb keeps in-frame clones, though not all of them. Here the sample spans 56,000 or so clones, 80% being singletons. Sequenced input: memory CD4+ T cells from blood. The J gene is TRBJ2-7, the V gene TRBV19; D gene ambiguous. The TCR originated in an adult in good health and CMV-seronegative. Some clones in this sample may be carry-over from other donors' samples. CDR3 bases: TGTGCCAGTAGTATAGCAAACAGTTTAACCTACGAGCAGTACTTC. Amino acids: CASSIANSLTYEQYF.